This TCR beta chain was observed in a study of CD8 T cells in ankylosing spondylitis. Whole-study results and caveats: Certain motif variants had earlier been reported in reactive arthritis synovial fluid and blood.

As to this clonotype: Its antigen is not identified.

MiXCR, applied by TCRdb to the 5' RACE reads, yields one record per CDR3 protein. The profile shows nearly 250,000 distinct CDR3 sequences, approximately 30% of them singletons. The TCR sequence derives from a male donor with ankylosing spondylitis or in good health (not recorded which). The specimen was blood, either unsorted or a sorted T cell fraction (not recorded which).

CDR3 bases: TGCAGCGTCGCCGGGACAGGGGGCTGGGATGGCTACACCTTC. Encoded protein: CSVAGTGGWDGYTF. The rearrangement joins TRBV29-1 to TRBJ1-2, with 12 bases matching TRBD1. The CDR3 length is 14 residues. V gave up 6 bases and J gave up 6 bases; unmatched junction bases: 8. Per germline, CDR1 SQVTM and CDR2 ANQGSEA.